This is a list of T cell receptor beta chains from one sample in a study of shared clonotypes between healthy human individuals. Profiling relied on immunoSEQ multiplex PCR, and the TCRdb table lists in-frame clones only, not all of them. Of over 950,000 clones listed, about 72% are singletons. The sequenced material came from memory CD4+ T cells from PBMCs. All receptors come from a man aged 18 to 29 in good health. Some clones in this sample may be carry-over from other donors' samples. CDR3s include the opening cysteine and the closing phenylalanine or tryptophan. Each record gives: J gene, V gene, CDR3 protein.

j_call: TRBJ1-3; v_call: TRBV7-2; cdr3_aa: CASSSGQIQDTIYF
j_call: TRBJ2-7; v_call: TRBV30; cdr3_aa: CAWDWRGRPSREQYF
j_call: TRBJ2-5; v_call: TRBV28; cdr3_aa: CASSPGGGKETQYF
j_call: TRBJ2-1; v_call: TRBV4-1; cdr3_aa: CASSQGRRLAGYNEQFF
j_call: TRBJ2-1; v_call: TRBV7-9; cdr3_aa: CASSPPWREGPYNEQFF
j_call: TRBJ2-7; v_call: TRBV10-3; cdr3_aa: CAISDLAGGTSGSPYEQYF
j_call: TRBJ2-5; v_call: TRBV7-2; cdr3_aa: CASSLGQGETQYF
j_call: TRBJ2-7; v_call: TRBV11-1; cdr3_aa: CASSLEGQFYEQYF
j_call: TRBJ2-2; v_call: TRBV4-2; cdr3_aa: CASSQSTPGQGDTGELFF
j_call: TRBJ2-4; v_call: TRBV28; cdr3_aa: CASRSGPLAKNIQYF
j_call: TRBJ2-3; v_call: TRBV28; cdr3_aa: CASSPRDRPLDTQYF
j_call: TRBJ1-4; v_call: TRBV19; cdr3_aa: CASSIGRLTNEKLFF
j_call: TRBJ1-3; v_call: TRBV18; cdr3_aa: CASSPAGESSGNTIYF
j_call: TRBJ2-1; v_call: TRBV4-2; cdr3_aa: CASSQDSRNEQFF
j_call: TRBJ2-2; v_call: TRBV11-2; cdr3_aa: CASSSQGRGELFF
j_call: TRBJ1-5; v_call: TRBV28; cdr3_aa: CAIAGAYSNQPQHF
j_call: TRBJ2-5; v_call: TRBV5-1; cdr3_aa: CASSLGHLGETQYF
j_call: TRBJ1-2; v_call: TRBV2; cdr3_aa: CASGTGGFGGYTF
j_call: TRBJ2-2; v_call: TRBV5-5; cdr3_aa: CASRYSSGTPTGELFF
j_call: TRBJ2-5; v_call: TRBV7-9; cdr3_aa: CASRLGTYETQYF
j_call: TRBJ1-2; v_call: TRBV21-1; cdr3_aa: CASRRNGTGDNYGYTF
j_call: TRBJ2-7; v_call: TRBV19; cdr3_aa: CASSQDRGTEQYF
j_call: TRBJ1-5; v_call: TRBV11-2; cdr3_aa: CASSWTGGQPQHF
j_call: TRBJ1-2; v_call: TRBV6-6; cdr3_aa: CASSPWTGNGYTF
j_call: TRBJ1-2; v_call: TRBV7-8; cdr3_aa: CASSRSGDNYGYTF
j_call: TRBJ2-5; v_call: TRBV18; cdr3_aa: CASSPLVSSVQTQYF
j_call: TRBJ2-3; v_call: TRBV2; cdr3_aa: CASSQDRGLLTDTQYF